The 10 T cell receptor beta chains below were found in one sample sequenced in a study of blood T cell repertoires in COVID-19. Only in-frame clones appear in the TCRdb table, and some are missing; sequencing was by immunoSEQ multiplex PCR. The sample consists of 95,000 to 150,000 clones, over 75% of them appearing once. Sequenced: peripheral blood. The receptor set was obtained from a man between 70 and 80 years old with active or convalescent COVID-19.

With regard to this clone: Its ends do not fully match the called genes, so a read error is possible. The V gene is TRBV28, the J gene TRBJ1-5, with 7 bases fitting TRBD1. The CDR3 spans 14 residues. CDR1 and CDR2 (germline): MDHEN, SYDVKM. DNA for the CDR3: TGTGCCAGCAGCCCGACAGGGCCCAATGAGCCCCAGCATTTT. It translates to CASSPTGPNEPQHF.

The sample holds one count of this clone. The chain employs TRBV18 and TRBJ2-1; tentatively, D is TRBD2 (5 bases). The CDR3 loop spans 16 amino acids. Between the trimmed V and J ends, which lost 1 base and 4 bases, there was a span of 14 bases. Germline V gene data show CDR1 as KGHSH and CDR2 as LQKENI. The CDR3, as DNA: TGTGCCAGCTCACCACTAGAGACCCAGCGGTACAATGAGCAGTTCTTC. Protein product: CASSPLETQRYNEQFF.

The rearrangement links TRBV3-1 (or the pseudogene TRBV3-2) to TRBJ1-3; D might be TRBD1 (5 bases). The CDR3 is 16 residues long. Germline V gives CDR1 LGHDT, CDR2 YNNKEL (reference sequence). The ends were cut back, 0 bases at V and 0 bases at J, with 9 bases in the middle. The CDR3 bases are TGTGCCAGCAGCCAAGAGGGGCAGATCTCTGGAAACACCATATATTTT. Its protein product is CASSQEGQISGNTIYF.

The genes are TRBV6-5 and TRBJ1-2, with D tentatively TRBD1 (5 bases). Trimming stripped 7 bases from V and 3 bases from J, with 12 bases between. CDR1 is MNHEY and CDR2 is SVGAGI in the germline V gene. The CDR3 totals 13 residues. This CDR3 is CASTRRVDYGYTF. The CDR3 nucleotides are TGTGCCAGCACCCGCAGGGTAGACTATGGCTACACCTTC.

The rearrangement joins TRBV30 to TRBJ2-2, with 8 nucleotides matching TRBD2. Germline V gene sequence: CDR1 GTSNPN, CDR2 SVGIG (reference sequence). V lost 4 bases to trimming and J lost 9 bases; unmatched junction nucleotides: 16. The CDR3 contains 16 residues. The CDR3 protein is CAWISAPGLVGRELFF. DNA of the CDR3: TGTGCCTGGATCAGCGCACCGGGACTAGTGGGGAGGGAGCTGTTTTTT.

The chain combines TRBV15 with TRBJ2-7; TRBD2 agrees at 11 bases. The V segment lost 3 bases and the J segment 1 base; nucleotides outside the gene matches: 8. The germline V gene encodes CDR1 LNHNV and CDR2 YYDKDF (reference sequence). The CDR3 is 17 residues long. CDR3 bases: TGTGCCACCAGCAGCACAGAACCTAGCGGGAGGTCCTACGAGCAGTACTTC. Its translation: CATSSTEPSGRSYEQYF.

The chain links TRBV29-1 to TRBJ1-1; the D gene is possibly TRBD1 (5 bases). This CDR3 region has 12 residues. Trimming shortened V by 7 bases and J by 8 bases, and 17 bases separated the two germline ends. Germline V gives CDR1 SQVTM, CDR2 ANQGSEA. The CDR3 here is CSATDKVGEAFF. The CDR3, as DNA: TGCAGCGCCACGGACAAAGTTGGGGAAGCTTTCTTT. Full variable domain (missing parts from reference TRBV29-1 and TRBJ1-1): SAVISQKPSRDICQRGTSLTIQCQVDSQVTMMFWYRQQPGQSLTLIATANQGSEATYESGFVIDKFPISRPNLTFSTLTVSNMSPEDSSIYLCSATDKVGEAFFGQGTRLTVV.

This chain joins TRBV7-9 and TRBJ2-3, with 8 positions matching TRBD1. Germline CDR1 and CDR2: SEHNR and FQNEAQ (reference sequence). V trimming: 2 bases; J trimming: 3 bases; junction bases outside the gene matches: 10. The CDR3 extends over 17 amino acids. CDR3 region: CASSLTPTGVGTDTQYF. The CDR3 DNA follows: TGTGCCAGCAGCTTAACCCCGACAGGGGTCGGGACAGATACGCAGTATTTT.

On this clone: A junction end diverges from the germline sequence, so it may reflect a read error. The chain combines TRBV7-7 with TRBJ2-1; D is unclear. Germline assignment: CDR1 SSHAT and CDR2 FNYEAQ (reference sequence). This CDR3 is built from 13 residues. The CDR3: CASSFTYYNEQFF. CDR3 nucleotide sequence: TGTGCTAGCAGCTTCACCTACTACAATGAGCAGTTCTTC.

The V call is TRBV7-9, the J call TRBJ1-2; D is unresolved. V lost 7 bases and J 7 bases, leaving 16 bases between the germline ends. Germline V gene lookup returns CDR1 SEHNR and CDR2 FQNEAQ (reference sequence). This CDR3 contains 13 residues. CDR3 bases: TGTGCCAGCACCCCGTGGGCTGAGGGTGGCTACACCTTC. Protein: CASTPWAEGGYTF.